The 24 T cell receptor beta chains reported below all come from one sample, sequenced in a study of Ad26.COV2.S vaccination and SARS-CoV-2 variants. Assay used: immunoSEQ multiplex PCR; TCRdb lists only in-frame clones, some missing. This table has hundreds of thousands of clones, roughly 87% appearing once. Described treatment: about 20 received Ad26.COV2.S at low or high dose, single or two shots; several received placebo; per-sample allocation not given. Following the first vaccine or placebo injection, samples were taken on day 63. Sequencing was performed on peripheral blood, taken in a trial of Ad26.COV2.S vaccine versus placebo. The origin of the receptors is a person between 18 and 59 years old who received the Ad26.COV2.S COVID-19 vaccine or a placebo.

The rearrangement uses TRBV11-3 and TRBJ2-1, with 14 bases aligning to TRBD2. J was trimmed by 8 bases and V by 5 bases; bases with no gene match: 17. The CDR3 extends over 19 amino acids. Germline loops: CDR1 SGHNT, CDR2 YENEEA. The CDR3 bases are TGTGCCAGCAGCCGGACGACAGGTTCCGGGACTAGCGGGAGAGATGAGCAGTTCTTC. Protein: CASSRTTGSGTSGRDEQFF.

The chain couples TRBV4-3 to TRBJ1-4, with D uncertain. Germline V gene sequence: CDR1 LGHNA, CDR2 YSLEER. The V and J ends lost 4 bases and 4 bases respectively, with 13 bases between them. This CDR3 contains 15 residues. CDR3 nucleotides: TGCGCCAGCAGCCTTGAAAGCGCCCGTAATGAAAAACTGTTTTTT. Its translation: CASSLESARNEKLFF.

This chain joins TRBV3-1 (or the pseudogene TRBV3-2) and TRBJ1-6, with D hard to call. This CDR3 has 14 residues. Germline values: CDR1 LGHDT, CDR2 YNNKEL (reference sequence). V was cut by 3 bases and J by 9 bases, with 12 bases left in between. In DNA, the CDR3 is TGTGCCAGCAGCCAGCGGCCGGGTGGTTCACCCCTCCACTTT. Protein: CASSQRPGGSPLHF.

J is TRBJ1-5 and V is TRBV29-1; no definite D call. Germline V gives CDR1 SQVTM, CDR2 ANQGSEA. There are 13 residues in the CDR3. V lost 5 bases and J 9 bases, leaving 17 bases between the germline ends. CDR3 sequence reads: CSVTPQTGSPQHF. CDR3 in DNA: TGCAGCGTTACCCCCCAGACCGGATCGCCCCAGCATTTT.

The rearrangement uses TRBV7-9 and TRBJ2-5, with 11 bases lining up with TRBD1. The germline CDR1 and CDR2 sequences are SEHNR and FQNEAQ (reference sequence). This CDR3 spans 17 amino acids. The junction had 12 bases not matched to a gene; V was cut back by 4 bases and J by 5 bases. The CDR3 region is CASSSRGQGARRETQYF. The CDR3 region has the DNA TGTGCCAGCAGCTCACGCGGACAGGGGGCACGGAGGGAGACCCAGTACTTC. Filled out from reference TRBV7-9 and TRBJ2-5, the complete variable domain reads DTGVSQNPRHKITKRGQNVTFRCDPISEHNRLYWYRQTLGQGPEFLTYFQNEAQLEKSRLLSDRFSAERPKGSFSTLEIQRTEQGDSAMYLCASSSRGQGARRETQYFGPGTRLLVL.

The genes are TRBV28 and TRBJ2-7; D unresolved. The CDR3 covers 12 residues. Germline V gives CDR1 MDHEN, CDR2 SYDVKM. V shed 8 bases and J shed 11 bases, with 19 bases lying between them. As DNA, the CDR3 is TGTGCCAGCCACGTAGGGTGTCGGCTGGAGTACTTC. This translates into CASHVGCRLEYF.

This chain uses TRBV18 with TRBJ1-2, with TRBD1 identical over 10 bases. J was trimmed by 0 bases and V by 4 bases; bases with no gene match: 5. The V gene's germline CDR1 is KGHSH and CDR2 LQKENI. The CDR3 extends over 16 amino acids. CDR3 DNA sequence: TGTGCCAGCTCACGGGACAGGGGTAACCCTAACTATGGCTACACCTTC. Its protein is CASSRDRGNPNYGYTF.

V and J are TRBV19 and TRBJ2-3; D is possibly TRBD2 (6 bases). Trimming cost V 3 bases and J 4 bases, with 17 bases left between them. From germline, CDR1 is LNHDA and CDR2 SQIVND (reference sequence). The length of the CDR3 is 16 residues. The chain's CDR3 is CASSIDAGRLPDTQYF. CDR3 DNA sequence: TGTGCCAGTAGTATCGATGCAGGGAGGCTCCCAGATACGCAGTATTTT.

J is TRBJ2-5 and V is TRBV4-2; 8 bases fit TRBD2. The germline CDR1 and CDR2 sequences are LGHNA and YNFKEQ. The CDR3 covers 14 residues. V lost 5 bases, J lost 4 bases, and 6 bases stayed unmatched. The CDR3 is CASSSPSGGETQYF. The CDR3 DNA reads as TGTGCCAGCAGCTCCCCAAGCGGGGGAGAGACCCAGTACTTC.

V gene TRBV3-1 (or the pseudogene TRBV3-2) combines with J gene TRBJ1-1; D is perhaps TRBD1 (6 bases). V was shortened by 4 bases and J by 4 bases, with 25 bases between the two germline ends. CDR3 size: 18 residues. Looked up from germline, CDR1 is LGHDT and CDR2 is YNNKEL (reference sequence). DNA of the CDR3: TGTGCCAGCAGCCCATTGGATTGGGACACTTTTGCGTTCACTGAAGCTTTCTTT. It specifies CASSPLDWDTFAFTEAFF.

The chain combines TRBV9 with TRBJ2-1; maybe TRBD2 (6 bases). V gave up 0 bases and J gave up 7 bases, with 11 bases separating them. Germline V gene data show CDR1 as SGDLS and CDR2 as YYNGEE. The CDR3 extends over 14 amino acids. The CDR3 DNA is TGTGCCAGCAGCGTAGGAGGGCTAGCGAATGAGCAGTTCTTC. Its protein is CASSVGGLANEQFF.

This chain's CDR3 is CASIYRSSGPSGNTIYF. CDR3 in DNA: TGTGCCAGTATTTACAGGTCTAGTGGGCCCTCTGGAAACACCATATATTTT. The rearrangement uses TRBV19 and TRBJ1-3, with D perhaps matching TRBD1 (5 bases). Trimming took off 7 bases at V and 0 bases at J, with 19 bases between the two ends. This CDR3 has 17 residues. Germline V gives CDR1 LNHDA, CDR2 SQIVND (reference sequence).

Details on this clone: The sample holds other DNA sequences that translate to the same CDR3. The chain links TRBV2 to TRBJ1-1; D remains ambiguous. CDR1 and CDR2 from the germline V gene are SNHLY and FYNNEI. The CDR3 runs to 11 residues. The ends were cut back, 6 bases at V and 1 base at J, with 3 bases in the middle. The CDR3 coding sequence is TGTGCCAGCAGAGAGAACACTGAAGCTTTCTTT. It encodes CASRENTEAFF.

The rearrangement joins TRBV24-1 to TRBJ2-1, with TRBD2 matching 8 bases. The CDR3 totals 12 residues. Germline values: CDR1 KGHDR, CDR2 SFDVKD. J gave up 10 bases and V 12 bases, and 10 bases lay outside the gene matches. CDR3 protein: CAAAGGGWEQFF. DNA of the CDR3: TGTGCCGCCGCCGGGGGGGGCTGGGAGCAGTTCTTC.

This clone occurred once. This sequence joins TRBV5-8 and TRBJ1-3; 9 positions match TRBD1. The germline CDR1 and CDR2 sequences are SGHTS and YDEGEE. This CDR3 comprises 18 residues. Losses at the gene ends were 3 bases for V and 1 base for J; bases not matched to a gene: 11. Written as DNA, the CDR3 is TGTGCCAGCAGCTGGGACCTCCGGACAGGGGTTTCTGGAAACACCATATATTTT. Protein sequence: CASSWDLRTGVSGNTIYF.

This clone was recorded once. This chain uses TRBV20-1 with TRBJ2-3, with D perhaps given as TRBD1 or TRBD2 (5 bases each). Trimming took off 3 bases at V and 5 bases at J, with 15 bases between the two ends. Germline V gene lookup returns CDR1 DFQATT and CDR2 SNEGSKA (reference sequence). The CDR3 length is 14 residues. The DNA of the CDR3 is TGCAGTGCTAGTGACAGAGGGCAGGAAGATACGCAGTATTTT. This codes for CSASDRGQEDTQYF.

The rearrangement uses TRBV28 and TRBJ2-1, with D unresolved. Germline loops: CDR1 MDHEN, CDR2 SYDVKM. The V end lost 7 bases, the J end lost 6 bases, and 19 bases lay between the germline ends. The CDR3 has 15 residues. The CDR3 DNA sequence: TGTGCCAGCACCAACACACACCTAAGGGCCAATGAGCAGTTCTTC. Translation: CASTNTHLRANEQFF.

V gene TRBV27 combines with J gene TRBJ2-7; no definite D call. Germline CDR1 reads MNHEY; CDR2 reads SMNVEV (reference sequence). The germline V and J ends were trimmed by 0 bases and 0 bases, with 6 bases remaining between them. The CDR3 length is 14 residues. CDR3 region: CASSLSPVSYEQYV. CDR3 nucleotides: TGTGCCAGCAGTTTATCGCCAGTCTCCTACGAGCAGTACGTC.

This clone was seen only a few times. The V and J genes are TRBV27 and TRBJ2-2; TRBD1 might be the D (6 bases). The CDR3 length is 15 residues. The ends were cut back, 0 bases at V and 6 bases at J, with 11 bases in the middle. In germline, CDR1 is MNHEY, CDR2 SMNVEV (reference sequence). CDR3 sequence reads: CASSLSMGAAGELFF. The CDR3 DNA is TGTGCCAGCAGTTTATCGATGGGGGCGGCCGGGGAGCTGTTTTTT.

The rearrangement joins TRBV7-3 to TRBJ2-2; 10 bases agree with TRBD1. J was trimmed by 5 bases and V by 1 base; bases with no gene match: 4. The germline CDR1 and CDR2 sequences are SGHTA and FQGTGA. This CDR3 is built from 16 residues. The CDR3 reads CASSLMTGGFTGELFF. CDR3 coding DNA: TGTGCCAGCAGCTTAATGACAGGGGGCTTTACCGGGGAGCTGTTTTTT.

V and J are TRBV28 and TRBJ2-1, with D hard to call. V was pared by 7 bases and J by 10 bases, with 17 bases between. CDR3 length: 13 amino acids. Germline V gene data show CDR1 as MDHEN and CDR2 as SYDVKM. The CDR3 region is CASTRQDLWEQFF. CDR3 nucleotides: TGTGCCAGCACTCGTCAGGACCTTTGGGAGCAGTTCTTC.

Comment on this clone: Other DNA sequences of this sample code for an identical CDR3. The V gene is TRBV5-1, the J gene TRBJ2-6; D uncertain. The CDR3 is 15 residues long. Germline V gives CDR1 SGHRS, CDR2 YFSETQ. The V end was cut by 0 bases, the J end by 0 bases, with 4 bases between. The CDR3 nucleotides read TGCGCCAGCAGCTTGGGCAACTCTGGGGCCAACGTCCTGACTTTC. Residues: CASSLGNSGANVLTF.

This clone was counted once. The CDR3 spells CASSRTASYEQYF. The CDR3 DNA reads as TGTGCCAGCAGCCGGACAGCATCCTACGAGCAGTACTTC. The chain couples TRBV5-6 to TRBJ2-7, with a tentative D call TRBD1 (6 bases). The CDR3 covers 13 residues. Trimming pared 4 bases from V and 1 base from J, leaving 9 bases between. Germline CDR1 SGHDT, CDR2 YYEEEE.

The chain combines TRBV7-9 with TRBJ2-1; 7 bases line up with TRBD1. The CDR3 sequence is 13 residues long. The germline V gene encodes CDR1 SEHNR and CDR2 FQNEAQ (reference sequence). Losses at the gene ends were 8 bases for V and 10 bases for J; bases not matched to a gene: 11. For the CDR3, the DNA is TGTGCCAGCTATAAAACCGGGACAGCGGAGCAGTTCTTC. This translates into CASYKTGTAEQFF.